This T cell receptor beta chain was obtained from a study of shared clonotypes between healthy human individuals (dated by TCRdb to 2018 to 2021). With regard to the full study: A couple of women and a few men aged 18 to 49 years were included in the cohort. For each donor, three plates each were used for CD4 naive and CD4 memory, two plates were used for CD8 naive, and one plate was used for CD8 memory. Blood TCR repertoires of about 5 healthy adults were deeply sequenced to estimate repertoire size and the extent of clonotype sharing between individuals. Libraries were prepared and TCR repertoires were sequenced by different laboratories using diverse techniques, in order to increase sequencing depth and limit assay-specific biases. Each donor's leukapheresis produced roughly between about 0.8 and 8.9 billion PBMCs. What the research found in general, with its limitations: Only blood was sampled, and tissue TCR repertoires likely differ from those in blood. Incomplete sequencing was indicated by rarefaction of sorted-subset datasets, despite the large sequencing depth. Because the study included a small number of donors, the genetic and exposure-history diversity represented was limited. Compared with non-shared clonotypes, the clonotypes found in all four sorted-subset donors had higher generation probabilities. Larger estimated clonotype richness was generally found for naive subsets than for memory subsets. Pairwise subsampling indicated that sequencing depth was expected to affect the degree of clonotype sharing among donors. Sharing across several donors was observed for about 5% of naive CD4, less than 4% of naive CD8, roughly 2.4% of memory CD4, and about 0.4% of memory CD8 clonotypes.

This clone has only a few counts. This clone's antigen is unknown. Within one base of it there is no much larger clone, and no base qualities were kept. Using the deep immunoSEQ assay, multiplex PCR amplified TCR CDR3 regions from genomic DNA. For each cell subset, the extracted genomic DNA was distributed evenly across all wells of several immunoSEQ 96-well plates, and each plate served as one replicate. For sorted subsets, approximately 200 ng of genomic DNA, equivalent to some 30,000 T cell genomes, went into each replicate PCR. Purified libraries were quantified with a Qubit 3.0 fluorometer, sized on a Bioanalyzer 2100, and re-quantified with the KAPA Library Quantification kit. A separate single-read 150-cycle Illumina NextSeq 550 flow cell was used to sequence each immunoSEQ 96-well plate. The study's processing was this. The immunoSEQ output contained only junctional sequences without quality scores, so filtering could not match that applied to full-length reads. To assign V/J genes and CDR3, sequences were annotated against IMGT germline references using PyIR, a Python wrapper for IgBLAST v1.9. Reads with weak V/J assignments (E-value above 1e-6), missing CDR3, stop codons, out-of-frame junctions, or ambiguous translated residues were removed. A V3J clonotype was defined by an identical inferred V gene, J gene, and CDR3 amino acid sequence. Percentage overlap between repertoires was calculated by dividing the number of shared unique clonotypes by the size of the smaller repertoire. Repertoire richness was assessed with RTK rarefaction, the Chao1 estimator, and Recon v2.1 estimates of unobserved clonotypes. Generation probabilities for all TCRbeta clonotypes obtained by the gDNA method from a handful of donors were computed using OLGA. TCRdb carries this immuneACCESS record with in-frame sequences only. Its versions omit some clonotypes, under half of them owing to an unresolved V gene in the studies checked, with the rest unexplained. V and J calls and clone size are those listed in that table; D and trimming were worked out from the DNA. For this sample the table gives some 2 million clones, of which approximately 95% were detected only once. Of the sample, roughly 1% falls within the top ten clones.

CD8 naive samples were CD45RO-negative cells positively selected for CCR7, giving a CD45RA+CCR7+ population that excluded TemRA cells. Healthy HIV-negative adults with no recently reported acute infections or vaccinations were included as donors. All donors were Caucasian adults living in Nashville, Tennessee, USA. After blood collection by leukapheresis, PBMCs were isolated using Ficoll-Histopaque density gradient centrifugation and then cryopreserved in the vapor phase of liquid nitrogen. Analytical flow cytometry was used to check the purity and quantity of every magnetically sorted T cell population. Genomic DNA was isolated from each sorted fraction and quantified by UV absorbance on a Nanodrop 2000c. At the junction V is shortened by 5 bases and J by 4 bases, with 8 bases in between. From cysteine to phenylalanine, the CDR3 is 12 amino acids long. The DNA shown is the 36-base CDR3, in frame from base 1. CDR1 and CDR2 (SNHLY, FYNNEI) derive from the germline V gene.

The sequence derives from a man younger than 35 in good health. Recombination linked TRBV2 to TRBJ1-1, with the D gene not clear enough to name. Sequenced material: naive CD8+ T cells sorted from blood. Per the publication, the cell subset or site label means: CD45RA+CCR7+. The nucleotides are TGTGCCAGCAGTACTCCGGGCACTGAAGCTTTCTTT. Translated, it gives CASSTPGTEAFF.